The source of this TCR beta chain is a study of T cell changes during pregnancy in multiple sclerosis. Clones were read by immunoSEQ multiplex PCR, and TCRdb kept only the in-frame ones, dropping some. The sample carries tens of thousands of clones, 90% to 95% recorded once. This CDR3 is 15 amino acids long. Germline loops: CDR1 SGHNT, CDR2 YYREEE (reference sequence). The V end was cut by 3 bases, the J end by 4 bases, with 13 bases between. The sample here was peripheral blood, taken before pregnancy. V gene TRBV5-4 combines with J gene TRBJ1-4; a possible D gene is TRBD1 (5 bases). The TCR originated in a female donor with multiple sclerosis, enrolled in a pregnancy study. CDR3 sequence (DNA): TGTGCCAGCAGCTCCGCAGGGCCGGGTAATGAAAAACTGTTTTTT. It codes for CASSSAGPGNEKLFF.